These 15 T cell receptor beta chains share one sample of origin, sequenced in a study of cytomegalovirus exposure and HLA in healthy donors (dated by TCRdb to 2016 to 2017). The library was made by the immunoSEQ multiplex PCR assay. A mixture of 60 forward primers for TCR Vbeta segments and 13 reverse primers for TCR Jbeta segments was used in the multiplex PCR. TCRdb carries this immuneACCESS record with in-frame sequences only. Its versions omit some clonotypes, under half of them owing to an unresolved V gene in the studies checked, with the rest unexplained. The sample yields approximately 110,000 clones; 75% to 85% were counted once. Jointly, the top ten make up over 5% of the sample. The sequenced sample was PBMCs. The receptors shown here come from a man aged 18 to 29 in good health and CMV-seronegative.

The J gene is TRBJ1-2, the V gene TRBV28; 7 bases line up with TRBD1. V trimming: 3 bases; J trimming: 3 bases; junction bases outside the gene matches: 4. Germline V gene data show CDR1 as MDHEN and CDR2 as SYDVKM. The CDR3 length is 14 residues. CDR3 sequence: CASSFAGQDYGYTF. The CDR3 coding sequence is TGTGCCAGCAGTTTCGCCGGACAGGACTATGGCTACACCTTC.

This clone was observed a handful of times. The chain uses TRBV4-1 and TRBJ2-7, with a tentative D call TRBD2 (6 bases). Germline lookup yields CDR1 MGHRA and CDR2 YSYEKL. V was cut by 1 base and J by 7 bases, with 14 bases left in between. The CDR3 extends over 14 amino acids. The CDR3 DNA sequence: TGCGCCAGCAGCCAAGCGGCTAGCGCCGGGGAGCAGTACTTC. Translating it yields CASSQAASAGEQYF.

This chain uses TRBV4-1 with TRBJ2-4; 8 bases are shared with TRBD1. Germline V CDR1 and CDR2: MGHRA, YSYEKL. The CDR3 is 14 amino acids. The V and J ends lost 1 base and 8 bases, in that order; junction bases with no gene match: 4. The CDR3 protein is CASSQGTGLDIQYF. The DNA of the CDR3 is TGCGCCAGCAGCCAAGGGACAGGGTTGGACATTCAGTACTTC.

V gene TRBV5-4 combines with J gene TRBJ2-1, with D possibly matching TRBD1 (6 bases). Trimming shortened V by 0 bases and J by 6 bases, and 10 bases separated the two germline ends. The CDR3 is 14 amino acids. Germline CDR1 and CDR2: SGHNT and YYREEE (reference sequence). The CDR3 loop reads CASSLVSGANEQFF. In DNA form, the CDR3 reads TGTGCCAGCAGCTTGGTTTCAGGGGCCAATGAGCAGTTCTTC. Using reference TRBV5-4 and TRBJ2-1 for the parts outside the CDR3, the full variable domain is ETGVTQSPTHLIKTRGQQVTLRCSSQSGHNTVSWYQQALGQGPQFIFQYYREEENGRGNFPPRFSGLQFPNYSSELNVNALELDDSALYLCASSLVSGANEQFFGPGTRLTVL.

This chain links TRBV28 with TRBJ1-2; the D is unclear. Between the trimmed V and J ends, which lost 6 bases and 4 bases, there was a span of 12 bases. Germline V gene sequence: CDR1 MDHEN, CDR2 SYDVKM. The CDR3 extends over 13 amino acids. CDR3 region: CASREAATYGYTF. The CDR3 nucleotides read TGTGCCAGCAGGGAAGCAGCGACCTATGGCTACACCTTC.

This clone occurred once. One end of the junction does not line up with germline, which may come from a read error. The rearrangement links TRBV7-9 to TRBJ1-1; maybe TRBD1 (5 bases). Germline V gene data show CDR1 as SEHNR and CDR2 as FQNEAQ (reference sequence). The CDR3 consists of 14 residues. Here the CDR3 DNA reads TGTTCCAGCAGCTTAGAAGGGGTAAACACTGAAGCTTTCTTT. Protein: CSSSLEGVNTEAFF.

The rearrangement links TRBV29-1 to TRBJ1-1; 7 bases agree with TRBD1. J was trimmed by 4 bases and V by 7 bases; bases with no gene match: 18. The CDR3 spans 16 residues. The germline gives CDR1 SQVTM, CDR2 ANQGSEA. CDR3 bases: TGCAGCGCCAGACAGGGCCAGCAAAAAGGTGGCACTGAAGCTTTCTTT. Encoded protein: CSARQGQQKGGTEAFF.

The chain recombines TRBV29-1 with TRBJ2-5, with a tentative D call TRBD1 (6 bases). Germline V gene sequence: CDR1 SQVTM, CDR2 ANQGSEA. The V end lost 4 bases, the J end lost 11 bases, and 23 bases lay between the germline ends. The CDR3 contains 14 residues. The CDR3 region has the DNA TGCAGCGTTGCCCAGGGGCTGACAAGTGAAGAGCAGTACTTC. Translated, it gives CSVAQGLTSEEQYF.

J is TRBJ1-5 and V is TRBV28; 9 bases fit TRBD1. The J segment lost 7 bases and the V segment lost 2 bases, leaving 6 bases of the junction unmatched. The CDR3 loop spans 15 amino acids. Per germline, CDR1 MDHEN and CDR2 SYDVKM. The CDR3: CASSLLTGGDQPQHF. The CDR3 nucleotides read TGTGCCAGCAGTTTACTGACAGGGGGAGACCAGCCCCAGCATTTT.

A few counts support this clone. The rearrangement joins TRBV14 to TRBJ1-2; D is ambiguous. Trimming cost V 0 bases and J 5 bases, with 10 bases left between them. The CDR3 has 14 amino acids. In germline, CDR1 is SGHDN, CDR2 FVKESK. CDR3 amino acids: CASSQDGRIYGYTF. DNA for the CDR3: TGTGCCAGCAGCCAAGATGGCAGGATTTATGGCTACACCTTC.

CDR3 in DNA: TGTGCCAGCAGTTTCCTCCGAGGGACGAACACCGGGGAGCTGTTTTTT. This encodes CASSFLRGTNTGELFF. V gene TRBV6-5 combines with J gene TRBJ2-2; D may be TRBD2 (5 bases). Trimming removed 4 bases from V and 0 bases from J, with 12 bases in between. The CDR3 sequence is 16 residues long. Germline V gene lookup returns CDR1 MNHEY and CDR2 SVGAGI.

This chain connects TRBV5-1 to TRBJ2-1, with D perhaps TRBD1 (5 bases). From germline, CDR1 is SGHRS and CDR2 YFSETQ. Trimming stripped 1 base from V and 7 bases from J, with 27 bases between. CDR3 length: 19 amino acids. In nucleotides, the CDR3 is TGCGCCAGCAGCTTGCTGGTTACTACCAGGGCCGCCTCACCGAATGAGCAGTTCTTC. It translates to CASSLLVTTRAASPNEQFF.

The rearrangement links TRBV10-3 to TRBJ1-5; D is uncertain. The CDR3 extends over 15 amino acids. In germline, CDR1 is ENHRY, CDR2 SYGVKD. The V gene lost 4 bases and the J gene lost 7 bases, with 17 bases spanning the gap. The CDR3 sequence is CAISVGDAGGQPQHF. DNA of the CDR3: TGTGCCATCAGTGTGGGCGACGCCGGAGGGCAGCCCCAGCATTTT.

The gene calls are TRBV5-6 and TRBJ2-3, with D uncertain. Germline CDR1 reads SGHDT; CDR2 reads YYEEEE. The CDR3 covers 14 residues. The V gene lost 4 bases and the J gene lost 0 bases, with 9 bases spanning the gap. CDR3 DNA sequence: TGTGCCAGCAGCCCCGGGTGGAGCACAGATACGCAGTATTTT. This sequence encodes CASSPGWSTDTQYF.

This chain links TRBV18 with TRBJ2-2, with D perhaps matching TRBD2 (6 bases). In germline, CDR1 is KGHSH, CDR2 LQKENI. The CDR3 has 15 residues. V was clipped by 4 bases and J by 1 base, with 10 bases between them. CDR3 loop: CASSQEGRNTGELFF. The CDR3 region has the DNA TGTGCCAGCTCACAGGAGGGGAGGAACACCGGGGAGCTGTTTTTT.